The count of the clone carrying this T cell receptor (beta chain) is one. What it binds is unknown. The data were taken from a study of long-term antiretroviral therapy in people with HIV. Two or more post-ART PBMC samples, plus at least one pre-ART sample, were available for each donor. Cryopreserved PBMC, at roughly 0.85-11 million per sample, were present before DNA extraction. General observations from the study: Although diversity increased after ART, it remained lower than in transplant donor controls.

Investigators performed immunoSEQ version v3.0 at survey level. Clones were read by immunoSEQ multiplex PCR, and TCRdb kept only the in-frame ones, dropping some. The data show around 20,000 clones, more than 80% seen once. There are 13 residues in the CDR3. Trimming stripped 5 bases from V and 0 bases from J, with 7 bases between. Germline CDR1 is MRHNA and CDR2 is SNTAGT. The clonotype was recovered from a man in his forties or fifties with HIV. This sequence joins TRBV6-4 and TRBJ1-1; tentatively, D is TRBD1 (6 bases). The sequenced sample was unsorted PBMCs, obtained 4.2 years after starting antiretroviral therapy. Here the CDR3 DNA reads TGTGCCAGCAGTACAGGGCTGAACACTGAAGCTTTCTTT. It yields the protein CASSTGLNTEAFF.